This T cell receptor (beta chain) derives from a study of sequential checkpoint blockade in melanoma. At the level of the study: Arm A got nivolumab then ipilimumab; arm B the reverse, 1:1. After both sequences, patients received maintenance nivolumab.

CDR1 and CDR2 (germline): MGHRA, YSYEKL. The CDR3 totals 15 residues. The trim removed 3 bases at V and 2 bases at J, leaving 6 bases unmatched. Treatment in this sample: randomized to nivolumab then ipilimumab (arm A) or the reverse (arm B). DNA-damaging chemotherapy had not been given to any patient beforehand. PBMC sorting kept live CD3+CD8+ cells without CD19 or CD56. This clone has more than one count but fewer than ten. Repertoires were generated with immunoSEQ multiplex PCR, while TCRdb's copy carries only in-frame clones and drops some. This table has about 40,000 clones, roughly 85% appearing once.

The V call is TRBV4-1, the J call TRBJ2-7; 8 nucleotides agree with TRBD1. The source material was CD8+ T cells sorted from blood (inferred from file names), sampled from a patient given nivolumab and ipilimumab in sequence. This clonotype was sampled from a human donor with melanoma. Written as DNA, the CDR3 is TGCGCCAGCAGCCAGATATCAGGGGGCACCTACGAGCAGTACTTC. As protein: CASSQISGGTYEQYF.